Sequencing of this T cell receptor (beta chain) was carried out in a study of T cell responses to AZD1222 COVID-19 vaccine. Germline CDR1 is MDHEN and CDR2 is SYDVKM. V gave up 5 bases and J gave up 3 bases; unmatched junction bases: 9. The CDR3 spans 15 residues. Repertoires were generated with immunoSEQ multiplex PCR, while TCRdb's copy carries only in-frame clones and drops some. The sample contains around 150,000 clones, 85% to 90% of which appear only once. The input for sequencing was peripheral blood, taken on day 0 of AZD1222 vaccination. The clonotype comes from an adult in good health. V and J are TRBV28 and TRBJ1-2; 7 nucleotides agree with TRBD1. DNA of the CDR3: TGTGCCAGCAGTACCTCAGGGGGTCGGGACTATGGCTACACCTTC. It specifies CASSTSGGRDYGYTF.